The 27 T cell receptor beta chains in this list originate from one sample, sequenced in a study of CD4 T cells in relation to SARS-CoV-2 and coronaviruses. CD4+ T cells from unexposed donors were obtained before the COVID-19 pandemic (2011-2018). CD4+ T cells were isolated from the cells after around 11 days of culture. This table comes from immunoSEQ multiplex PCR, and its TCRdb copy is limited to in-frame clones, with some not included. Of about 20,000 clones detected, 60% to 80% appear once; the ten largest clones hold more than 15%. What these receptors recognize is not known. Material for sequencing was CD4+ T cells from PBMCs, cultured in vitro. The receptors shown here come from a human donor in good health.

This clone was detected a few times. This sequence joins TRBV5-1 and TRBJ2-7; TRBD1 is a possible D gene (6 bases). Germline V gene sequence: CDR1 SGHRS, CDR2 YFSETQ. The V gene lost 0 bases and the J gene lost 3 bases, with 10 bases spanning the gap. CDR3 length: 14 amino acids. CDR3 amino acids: CASSLEGVIYEQYF. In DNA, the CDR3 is TGCGCCAGCAGCTTGGAGGGGGTAATCTACGAGCAGTACTTC.

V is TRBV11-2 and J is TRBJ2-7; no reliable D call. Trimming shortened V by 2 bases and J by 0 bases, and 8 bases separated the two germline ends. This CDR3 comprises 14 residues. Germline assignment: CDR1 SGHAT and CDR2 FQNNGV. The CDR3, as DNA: TGTGCCAGCAGCTTATTCCGGAGCTCCTACGAGCAGTACTTC. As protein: CASSLFRSSYEQYF.

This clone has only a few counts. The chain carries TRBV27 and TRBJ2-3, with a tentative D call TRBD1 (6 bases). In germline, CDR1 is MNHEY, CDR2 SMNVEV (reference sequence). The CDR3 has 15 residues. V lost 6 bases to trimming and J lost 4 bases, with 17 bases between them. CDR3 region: CASRTRDTPSDTQYF. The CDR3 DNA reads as TGTGCCAGCAGAACCCGGGACACCCCGTCAGATACGCAGTATTTT.

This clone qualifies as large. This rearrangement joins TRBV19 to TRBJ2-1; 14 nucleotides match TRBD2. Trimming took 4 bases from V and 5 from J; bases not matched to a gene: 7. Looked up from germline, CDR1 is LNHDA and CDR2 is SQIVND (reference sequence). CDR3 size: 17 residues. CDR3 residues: CASSRTTSGRGDNEQFF. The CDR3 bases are TGTGCCAGTAGTAGGACGACTAGCGGGAGGGGAGACAATGAGCAGTTCTTC.

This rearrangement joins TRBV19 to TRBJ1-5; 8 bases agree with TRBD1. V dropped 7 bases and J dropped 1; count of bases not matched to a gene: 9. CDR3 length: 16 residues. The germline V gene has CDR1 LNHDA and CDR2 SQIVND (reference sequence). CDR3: CASKTTGAASNQPQHF. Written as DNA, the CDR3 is TGTGCCAGTAAGACGACAGGGGCAGCGAGCAATCAGCCCCAGCATTTT.

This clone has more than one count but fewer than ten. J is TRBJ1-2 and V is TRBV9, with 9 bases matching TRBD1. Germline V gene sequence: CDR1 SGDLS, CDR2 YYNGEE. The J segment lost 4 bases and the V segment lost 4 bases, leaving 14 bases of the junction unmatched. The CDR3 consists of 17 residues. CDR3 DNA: TGTGCCAGCAGCCTGGGACAGGGAATTAATCCTGGCTATGGCTACACCTTC. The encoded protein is CASSLGQGINPGYGYTF. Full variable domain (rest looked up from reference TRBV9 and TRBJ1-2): DSGVTQTPKHLITATGQRVTLRCSPRSGDLSVYWYQQSLDQGLQFLIQYYNGEERAKGNILERFSAQQFPDLHSELNLSSLELGDSALYFCASSLGQGINPGYGYTFGSGTRLTVV.

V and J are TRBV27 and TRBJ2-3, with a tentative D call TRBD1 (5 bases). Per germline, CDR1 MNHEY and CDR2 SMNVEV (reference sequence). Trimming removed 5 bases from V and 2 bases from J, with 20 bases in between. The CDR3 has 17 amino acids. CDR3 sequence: CASSPKGLDPFTDTQYF. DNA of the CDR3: TGTGCCAGCAGTCCCAAGGGGCTCGACCCCTTCACAGATACGCAGTATTTT.

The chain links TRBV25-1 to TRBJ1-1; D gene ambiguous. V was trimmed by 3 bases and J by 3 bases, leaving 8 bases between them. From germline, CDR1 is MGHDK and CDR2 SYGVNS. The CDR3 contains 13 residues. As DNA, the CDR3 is TGTGCCAGCAGTGAGCAGTGGGACACTGAAGCTTTCTTT. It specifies CASSEQWDTEAFF.

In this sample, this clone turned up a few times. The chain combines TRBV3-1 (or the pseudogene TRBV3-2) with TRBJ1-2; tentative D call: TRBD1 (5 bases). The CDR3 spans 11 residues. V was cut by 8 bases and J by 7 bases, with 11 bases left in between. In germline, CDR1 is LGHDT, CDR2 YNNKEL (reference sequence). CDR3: CASEWQGGYTF. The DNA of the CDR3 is TGTGCCAGCGAATGGCAGGGTGGCTACACCTTC.

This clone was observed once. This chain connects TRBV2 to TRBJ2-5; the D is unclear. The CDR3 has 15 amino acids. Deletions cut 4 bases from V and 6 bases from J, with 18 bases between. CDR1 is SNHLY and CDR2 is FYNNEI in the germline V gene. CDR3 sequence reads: CASSVSRSSRQTQYF. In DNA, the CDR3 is TGTGCCAGCAGTGTATCCCGGAGCTCCCGGCAGACCCAGTACTTC.

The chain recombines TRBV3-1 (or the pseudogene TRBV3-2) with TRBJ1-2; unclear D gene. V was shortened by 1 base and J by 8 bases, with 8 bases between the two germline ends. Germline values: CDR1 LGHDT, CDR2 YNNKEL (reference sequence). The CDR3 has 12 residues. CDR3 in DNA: TGTGCCAGCAGCCAAGGGGCTCGCGGCTACACCTTC. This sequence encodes CASSQGARGYTF.

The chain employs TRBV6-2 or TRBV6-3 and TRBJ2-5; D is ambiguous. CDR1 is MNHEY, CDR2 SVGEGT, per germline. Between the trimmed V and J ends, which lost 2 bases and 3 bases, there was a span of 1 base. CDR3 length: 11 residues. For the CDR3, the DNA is TGTGCCAGCAGTTACGAAGAGACCCAGTACTTC. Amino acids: CASSYEETQYF.

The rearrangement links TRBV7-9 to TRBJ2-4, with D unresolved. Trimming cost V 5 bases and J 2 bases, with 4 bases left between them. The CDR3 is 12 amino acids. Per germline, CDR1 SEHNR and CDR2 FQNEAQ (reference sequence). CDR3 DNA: TGTGCCAGCAGCCCCTCCAAAAACATTCAGTACTTC. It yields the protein CASSPSKNIQYF.

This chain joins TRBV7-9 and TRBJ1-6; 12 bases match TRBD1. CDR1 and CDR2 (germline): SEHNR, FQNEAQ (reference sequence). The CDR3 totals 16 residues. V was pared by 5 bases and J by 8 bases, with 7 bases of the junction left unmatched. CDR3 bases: TGTGCCAGCAGCCTGGGACAGGGGGCCATCGATTCACCCCTCCACTTT. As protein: CASSLGQGAIDSPLHF.

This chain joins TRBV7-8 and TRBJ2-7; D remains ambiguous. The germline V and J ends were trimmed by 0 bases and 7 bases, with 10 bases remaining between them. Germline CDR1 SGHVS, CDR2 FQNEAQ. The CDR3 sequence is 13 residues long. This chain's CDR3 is CASSLAEDGEQYF. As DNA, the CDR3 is TGTGCCAGCAGCTTAGCAGAGGATGGAGAGCAGTACTTC.

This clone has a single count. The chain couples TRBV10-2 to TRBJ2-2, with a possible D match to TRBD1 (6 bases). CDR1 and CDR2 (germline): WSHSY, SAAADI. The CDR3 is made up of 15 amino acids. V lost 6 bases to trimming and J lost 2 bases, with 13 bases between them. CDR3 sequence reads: CASSEGQLNTGELFF. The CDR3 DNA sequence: TGCGCCAGCAGCGAGGGACAACTAAACACCGGGGAGCTGTTTTTT.

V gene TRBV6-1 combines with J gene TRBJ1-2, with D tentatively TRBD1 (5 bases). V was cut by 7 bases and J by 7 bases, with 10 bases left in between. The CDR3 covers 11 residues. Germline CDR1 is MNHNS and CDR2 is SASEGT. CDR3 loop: CASTGFGGYTF. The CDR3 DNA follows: TGTGCCAGCACAGGGTTTGGTGGCTACACCTTC.

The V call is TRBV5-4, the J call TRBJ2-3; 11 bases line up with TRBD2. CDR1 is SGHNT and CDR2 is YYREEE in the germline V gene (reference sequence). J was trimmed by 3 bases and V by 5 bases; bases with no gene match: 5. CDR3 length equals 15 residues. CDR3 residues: CASRAGLAGTDTQYF. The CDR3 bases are TGTGCCAGCAGGGCTGGACTAGCGGGTACAGATACGCAGTATTTT.

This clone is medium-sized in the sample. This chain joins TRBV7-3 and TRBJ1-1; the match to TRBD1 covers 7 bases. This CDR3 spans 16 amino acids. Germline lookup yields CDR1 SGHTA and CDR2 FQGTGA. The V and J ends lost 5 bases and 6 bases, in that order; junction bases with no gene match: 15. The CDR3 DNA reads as TGTGCCAGCAGCCCCCGTGCGGGACAGTTGCTATCTGAAGCTTTCTTT. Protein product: CASSPRAGQLLSEAFF.

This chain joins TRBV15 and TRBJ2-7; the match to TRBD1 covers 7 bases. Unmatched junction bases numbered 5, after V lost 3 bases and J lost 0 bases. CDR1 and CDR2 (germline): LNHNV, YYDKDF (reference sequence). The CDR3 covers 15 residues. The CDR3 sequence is CATSREGTVSYEQYF. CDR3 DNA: TGTGCCACCAGCAGGGAAGGGACAGTCTCCTACGAGCAGTACTTC.

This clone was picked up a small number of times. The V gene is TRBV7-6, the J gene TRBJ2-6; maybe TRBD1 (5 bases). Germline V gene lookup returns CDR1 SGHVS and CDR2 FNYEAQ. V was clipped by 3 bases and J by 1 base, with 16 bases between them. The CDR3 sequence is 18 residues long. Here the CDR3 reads CASSFSGLLPSGANVLTF. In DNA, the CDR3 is TGTGCCAGCAGCTTTTCAGGGTTATTACCTTCTGGGGCCAACGTCCTGACTTTC.

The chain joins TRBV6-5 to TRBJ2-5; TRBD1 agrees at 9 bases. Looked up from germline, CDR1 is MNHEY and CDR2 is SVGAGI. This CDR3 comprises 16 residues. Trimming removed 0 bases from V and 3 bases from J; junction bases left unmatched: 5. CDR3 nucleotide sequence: TGTGCCAGCAGTTACTCGCTGACAGGGGGTAAAGAGACCCAGTACTTC. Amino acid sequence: CASSYSLTGGKETQYF.

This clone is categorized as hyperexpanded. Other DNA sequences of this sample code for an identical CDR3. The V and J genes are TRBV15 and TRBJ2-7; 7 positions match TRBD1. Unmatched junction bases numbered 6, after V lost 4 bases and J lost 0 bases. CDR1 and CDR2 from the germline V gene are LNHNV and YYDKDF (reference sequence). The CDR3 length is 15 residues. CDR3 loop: CATSNLRTGSYEQYF. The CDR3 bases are TGTGCCACCAGCAATCTAAGGACAGGCTCCTACGAGCAGTACTTC.

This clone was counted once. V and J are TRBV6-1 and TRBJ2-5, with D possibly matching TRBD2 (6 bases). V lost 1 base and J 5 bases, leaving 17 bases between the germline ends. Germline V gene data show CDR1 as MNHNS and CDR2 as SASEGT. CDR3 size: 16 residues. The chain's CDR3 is CASSEEVEGGRETQYF. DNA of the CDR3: TGTGCCAGCAGTGAAGAGGTGGAGGGCGGAAGGGAGACCCAGTACTTC.

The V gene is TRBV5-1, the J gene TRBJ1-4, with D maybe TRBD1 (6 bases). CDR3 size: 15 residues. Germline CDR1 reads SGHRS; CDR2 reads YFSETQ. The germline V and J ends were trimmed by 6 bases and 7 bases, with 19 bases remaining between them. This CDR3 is CASKIQGGAVEKLFF. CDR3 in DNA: TGCGCCAGCAAAATCCAAGGGGGGGCAGTTGAAAAACTGTTTTTT.

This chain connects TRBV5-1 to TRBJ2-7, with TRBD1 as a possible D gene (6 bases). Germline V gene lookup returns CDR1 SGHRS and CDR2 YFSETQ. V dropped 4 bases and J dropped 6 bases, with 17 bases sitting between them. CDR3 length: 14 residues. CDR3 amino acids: CASSIKQGMGEQYF. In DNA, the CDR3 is TGCGCCAGCAGCATAAAACAGGGTATGGGCGAGCAGTACTTC. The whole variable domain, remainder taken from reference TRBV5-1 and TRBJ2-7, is KAGVTQTPRYLIKTRGQQVTLSCSPISGHRSVSWYQQTPGQGLQFLFEYFSETQRNKGNFPGRFSGRQFSNSRSEMNVSTLELGDSALYLCASSIKQGMGEQYFGPGTRLTVT.

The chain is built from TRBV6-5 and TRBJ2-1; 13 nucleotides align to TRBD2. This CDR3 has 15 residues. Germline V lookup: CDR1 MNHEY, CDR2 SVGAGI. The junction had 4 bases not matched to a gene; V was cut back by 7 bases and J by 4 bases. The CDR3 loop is CASISGLAGYNEQFF. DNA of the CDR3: TGTGCCAGCATCTCGGGACTAGCGGGATACAATGAGCAGTTCTTC.